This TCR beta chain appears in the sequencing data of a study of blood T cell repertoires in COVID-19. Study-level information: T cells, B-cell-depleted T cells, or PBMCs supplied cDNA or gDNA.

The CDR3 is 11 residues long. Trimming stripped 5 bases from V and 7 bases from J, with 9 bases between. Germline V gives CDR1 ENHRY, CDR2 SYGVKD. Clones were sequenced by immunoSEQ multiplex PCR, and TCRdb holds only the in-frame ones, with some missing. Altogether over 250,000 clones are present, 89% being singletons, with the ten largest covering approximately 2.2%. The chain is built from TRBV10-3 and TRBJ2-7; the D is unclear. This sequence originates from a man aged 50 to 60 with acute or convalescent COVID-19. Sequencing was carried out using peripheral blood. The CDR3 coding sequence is TGTGCCATCAGTCACACCTGGGAGCAGTACTTC. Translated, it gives CAISHTWEQYF.